This T cell receptor (beta chain) was profiled in a study of vaccination and CD4 T cells after COVID-19. About the study: Ranging from 14 to 241, the interval between dose two and post-vaccine sampling had a median of roughly 10 weeks.

The CDR3 spans 14 residues. CDR1 and CDR2 from the germline V gene are SEHNR and FQNEAQ (reference sequence). The ends lost 6 bases at V and 6 bases at J; junction bases unmatched: 10. Regarding treatment: approximately nine-day PBMC culture with coronavirus spike peptide pools or control peptides (ViraFEST assay). Gathering of the CD4+ T cells, from the unexposed donor, took place before the COVID-19 pandemic (2011-2018). Peptide-pool expansion of antigen-specific T cells preceded TCR sequencing in ViraFEST. The Oncomine TCR Beta short-read assay sequenced DNA from cultured CD4+ T cells. From the PCR reads, TCRdb called clonotypes with MiXCR, one entry per CDR3 protein. The sample shows 5,100 or so distinct CDR3 sequences, under 75% of them seen only once. Regarding the study as a whole: Researchers report that a median approximately 85% of reactive clones in convalescent patients surfaced only post-vaccination.

On this clonotype itself: Its cognate antigen is unknown.

The V and J genes are TRBV7-9 and TRBJ1-2, with 7 bases fitting TRBD1. Sequencing input: CD4+ T cells from blood, cultured in vitro. The receptor's source is a human donor in good health. CDR3 loop: CASRREGGGNGYTF. The CDR3 nucleotides read TGTGCCAGCAGGCGAGAAGGGGGCGGTAATGGCTACACCTTC.